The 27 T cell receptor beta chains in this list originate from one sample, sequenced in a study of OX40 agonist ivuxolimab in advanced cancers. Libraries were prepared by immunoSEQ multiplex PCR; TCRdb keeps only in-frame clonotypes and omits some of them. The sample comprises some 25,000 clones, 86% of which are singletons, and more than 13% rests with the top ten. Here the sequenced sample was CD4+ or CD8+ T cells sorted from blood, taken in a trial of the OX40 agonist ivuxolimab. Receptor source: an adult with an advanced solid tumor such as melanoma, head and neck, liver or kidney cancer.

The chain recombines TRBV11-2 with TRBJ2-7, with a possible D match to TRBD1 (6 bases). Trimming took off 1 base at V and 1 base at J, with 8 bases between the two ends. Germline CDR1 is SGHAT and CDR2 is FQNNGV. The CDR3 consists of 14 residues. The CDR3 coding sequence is TGTGCCAGCAGCTTAGGACAGGCGTCCTACGAGCAGTACTTC. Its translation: CASSLGQASYEQYF.

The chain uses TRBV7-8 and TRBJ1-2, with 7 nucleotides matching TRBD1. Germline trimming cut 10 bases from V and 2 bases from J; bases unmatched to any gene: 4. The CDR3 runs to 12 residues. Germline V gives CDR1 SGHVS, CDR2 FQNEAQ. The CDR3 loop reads CATAGGNYGYTF. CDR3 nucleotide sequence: TGTGCCACCGCAGGGGGGAACTATGGCTACACCTTC.

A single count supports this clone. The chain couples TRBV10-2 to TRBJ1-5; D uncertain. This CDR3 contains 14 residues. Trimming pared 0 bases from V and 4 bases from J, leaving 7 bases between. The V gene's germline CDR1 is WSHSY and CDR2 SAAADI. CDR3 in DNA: TGCGCCAGCAGTGAGTCTGGAGTAAATCAGCCCCAGCATTTT. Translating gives CASSESGVNQPQHF.

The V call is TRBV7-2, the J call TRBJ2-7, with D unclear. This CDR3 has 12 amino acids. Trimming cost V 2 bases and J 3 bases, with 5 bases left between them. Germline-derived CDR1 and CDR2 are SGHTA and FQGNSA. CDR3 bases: TGTGCCAGCAGCTTACCAAGCTACGAGCAGTACTTC. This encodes CASSLPSYEQYF.

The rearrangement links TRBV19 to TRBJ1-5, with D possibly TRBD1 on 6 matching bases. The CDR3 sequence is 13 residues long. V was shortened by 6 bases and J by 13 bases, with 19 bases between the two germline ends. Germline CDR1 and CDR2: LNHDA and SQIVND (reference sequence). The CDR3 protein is CASREGRGTDQHF. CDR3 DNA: TGTGCCAGTAGAGAAGGCAGGGGTACCGATCAGCATTTT.

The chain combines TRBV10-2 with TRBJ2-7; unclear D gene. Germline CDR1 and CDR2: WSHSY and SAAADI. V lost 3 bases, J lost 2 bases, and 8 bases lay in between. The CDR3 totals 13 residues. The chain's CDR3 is CASSDGGTYEQYF. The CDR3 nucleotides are TGCGCCAGCAGTGATGGCGGCACCTACGAGCAGTACTTC.

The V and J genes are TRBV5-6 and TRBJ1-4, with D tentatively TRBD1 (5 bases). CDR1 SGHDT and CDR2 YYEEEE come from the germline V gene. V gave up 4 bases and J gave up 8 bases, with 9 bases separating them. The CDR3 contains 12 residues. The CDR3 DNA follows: TGTGCCAGCAGCCCCCGGGGCGAAAAACTGTTTTTT. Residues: CASSPRGEKLFF.

The CDR3 here is CASTASRDGTYEQYF. Here the CDR3 DNA reads TGTGCCAGCACGGCGAGCCGGGACGGTACCTACGAGCAGTACTTC. The chain carries TRBV2 and TRBJ2-7; either TRBD1 or TRBD2 may fit D (5 bases each). The CDR3 has 15 residues. CDR1 and CDR2 from the germline V gene are SNHLY and FYNNEI. Deletions cut 7 bases from V and 2 bases from J, with 18 bases between.

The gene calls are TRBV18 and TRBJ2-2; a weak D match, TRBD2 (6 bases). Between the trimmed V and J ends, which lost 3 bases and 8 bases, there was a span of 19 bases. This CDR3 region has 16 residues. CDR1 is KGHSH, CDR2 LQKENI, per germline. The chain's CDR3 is CASSPEGDSIRGELFF. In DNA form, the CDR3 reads TGTGCCAGCTCACCGGAGGGAGACTCTATTAGAGGGGAGCTGTTTTTT. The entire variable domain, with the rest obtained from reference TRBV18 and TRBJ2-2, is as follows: NAGVMQNPRHLVRRRGQEARLRCSPMKGHSHVYWYRQLPEEGLKFMVYLQKENIIDESGMPKERFSAEFPKEGPSILRIQQVVRGDSAAYFCASSPEGDSIRGELFFGEGSRLTVL.

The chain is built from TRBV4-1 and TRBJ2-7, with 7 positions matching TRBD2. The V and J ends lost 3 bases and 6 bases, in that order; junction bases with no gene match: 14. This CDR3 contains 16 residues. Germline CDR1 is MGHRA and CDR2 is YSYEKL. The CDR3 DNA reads TGCGCCAGCAGCCAGTCTAGCGGACACCTTGATGTCGAGCAGTACTTC. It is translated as CASSQSSGHLDVEQYF.

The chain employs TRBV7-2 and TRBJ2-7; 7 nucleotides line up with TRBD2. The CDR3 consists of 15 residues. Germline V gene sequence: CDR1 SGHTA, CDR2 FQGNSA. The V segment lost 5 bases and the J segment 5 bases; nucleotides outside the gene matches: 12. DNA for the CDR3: TGTGCCAGCAGCCGAGAGACAGCGGGGAGCCACGAGCAGTACTTC. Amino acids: CASSRETAGSHEQYF.

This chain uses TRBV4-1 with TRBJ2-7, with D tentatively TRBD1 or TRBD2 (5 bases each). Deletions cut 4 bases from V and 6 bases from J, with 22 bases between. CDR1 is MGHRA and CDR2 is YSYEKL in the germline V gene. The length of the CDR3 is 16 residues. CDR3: CASSPMGTRANTEQYF. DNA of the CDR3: TGCGCCAGCAGCCCTATGGGGACCAGGGCAAATACCGAGCAGTACTTC.

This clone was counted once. The CDR3 DNA sequence: TGCGCCAGCAGCCTACAGGTCTCTAGGGGTAATGAGCAGTTCTTC. Translating gives CASSLQVSRGNEQFF. V usage is TRBV4-1 and J usage is TRBJ2-1; perhaps TRBD1 as D (5 bases). Trimming removed 4 bases at V and 7 bases at J, with 17 bases between. CDR1 MGHRA and CDR2 YSYEKL come from the germline V gene. The CDR3 spans 15 residues.

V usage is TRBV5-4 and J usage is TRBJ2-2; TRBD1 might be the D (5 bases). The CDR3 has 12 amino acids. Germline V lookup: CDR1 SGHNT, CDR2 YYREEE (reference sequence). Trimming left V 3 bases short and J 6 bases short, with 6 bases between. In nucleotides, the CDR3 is TGTGCCAGCAGCTCCAGGGCCGGGGAGCTGTTTTTT. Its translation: CASSSRAGELFF.

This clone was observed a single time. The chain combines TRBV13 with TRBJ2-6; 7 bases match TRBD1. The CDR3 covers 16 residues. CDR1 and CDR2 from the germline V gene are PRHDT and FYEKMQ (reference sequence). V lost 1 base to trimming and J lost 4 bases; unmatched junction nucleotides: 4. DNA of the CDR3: TGTGCCAGCAGCTTAGCAGGGGGATCCGGGGCCAACGTCCTGACTTTC. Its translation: CASSLAGGSGANVLTF.

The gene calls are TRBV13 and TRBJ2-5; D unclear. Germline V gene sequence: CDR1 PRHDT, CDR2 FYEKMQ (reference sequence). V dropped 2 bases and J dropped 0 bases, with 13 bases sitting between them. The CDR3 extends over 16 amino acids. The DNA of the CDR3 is TGTGCCAGCAGCTTAAGGCCAGCAACACACCAAGAGACCCAGTACTTC. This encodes CASSLRPATHQETQYF.

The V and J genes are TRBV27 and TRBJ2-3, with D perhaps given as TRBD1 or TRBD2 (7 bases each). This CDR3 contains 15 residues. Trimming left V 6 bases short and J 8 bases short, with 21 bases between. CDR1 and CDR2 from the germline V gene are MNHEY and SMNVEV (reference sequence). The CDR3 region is CASSGGTDPPGTQYF. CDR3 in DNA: TGTGCCAGCAGCGGGGGGACAGACCCCCCGGGTACGCAGTATTTT.

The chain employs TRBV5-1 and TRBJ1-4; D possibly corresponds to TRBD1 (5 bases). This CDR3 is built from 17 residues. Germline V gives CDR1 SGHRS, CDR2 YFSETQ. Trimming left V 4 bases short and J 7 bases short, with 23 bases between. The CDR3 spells CASSPGVDPRRSEKLFF. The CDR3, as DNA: TGCGCCAGCAGCCCGGGGGTGGACCCGAGGCGGAGTGAAAAACTGTTTTTT.

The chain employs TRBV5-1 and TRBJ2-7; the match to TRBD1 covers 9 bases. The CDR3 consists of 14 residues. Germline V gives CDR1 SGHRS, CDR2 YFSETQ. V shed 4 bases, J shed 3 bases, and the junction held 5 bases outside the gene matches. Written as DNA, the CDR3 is TGCGCCAGCAGCGCAGGGACAGGGAGCTACGAGCAGTACTTC. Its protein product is CASSAGTGSYEQYF.

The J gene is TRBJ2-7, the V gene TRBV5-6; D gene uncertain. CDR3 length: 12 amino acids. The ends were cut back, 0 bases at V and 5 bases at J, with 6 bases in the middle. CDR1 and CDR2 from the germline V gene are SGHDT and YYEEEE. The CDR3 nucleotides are TGTGCCAGCAGCTTGGGAGTCCACGAGCAGTACTTC. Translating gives CASSLGVHEQYF.

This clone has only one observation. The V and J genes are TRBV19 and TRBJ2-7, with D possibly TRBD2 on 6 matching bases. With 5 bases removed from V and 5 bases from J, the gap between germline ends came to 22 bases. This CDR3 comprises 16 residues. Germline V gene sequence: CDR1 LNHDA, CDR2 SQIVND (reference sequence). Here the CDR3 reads CASSLTGMARRDEQYF. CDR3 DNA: TGTGCCAGTAGTCTCACCGGGATGGCCCGGAGGGACGAGCAGTACTTC.

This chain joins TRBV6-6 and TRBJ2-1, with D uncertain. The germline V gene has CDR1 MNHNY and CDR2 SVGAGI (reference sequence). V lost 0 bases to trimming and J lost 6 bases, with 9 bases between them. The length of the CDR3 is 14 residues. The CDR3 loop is CASSYSSGLNEQFF. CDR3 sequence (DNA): TGTGCCAGCAGTTACTCATCCGGCCTCAATGAGCAGTTCTTC.

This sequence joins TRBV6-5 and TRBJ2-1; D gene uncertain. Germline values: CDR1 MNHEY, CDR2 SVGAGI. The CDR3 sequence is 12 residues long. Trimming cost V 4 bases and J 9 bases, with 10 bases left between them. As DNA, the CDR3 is TGTGCCAGCAGTTCGCCTAGTGGTGAGCAGTTCTTC. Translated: CASSSPSGEQFF.

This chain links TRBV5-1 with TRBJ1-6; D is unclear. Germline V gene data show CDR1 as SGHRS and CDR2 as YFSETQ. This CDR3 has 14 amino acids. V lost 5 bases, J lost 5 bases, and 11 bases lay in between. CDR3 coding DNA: TGCGCCAGCAGAGCTGGAAACAATAATTCACCCCTCCACTTT. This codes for CASRAGNNNSPLHF.

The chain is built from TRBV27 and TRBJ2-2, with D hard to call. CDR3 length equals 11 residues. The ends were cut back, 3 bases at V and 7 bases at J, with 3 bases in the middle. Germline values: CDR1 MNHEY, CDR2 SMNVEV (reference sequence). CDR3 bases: TGTGCCAGCAGTTTCTACGGGGAGCTGTTTTTT. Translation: CASSFYGELFF.

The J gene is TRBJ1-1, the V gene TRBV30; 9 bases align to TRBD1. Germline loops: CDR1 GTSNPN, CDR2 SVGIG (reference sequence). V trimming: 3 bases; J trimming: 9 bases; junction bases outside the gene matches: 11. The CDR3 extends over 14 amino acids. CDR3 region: CAWRAGTGFYQAFF. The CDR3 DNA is TGTGCCTGGAGAGCCGGGACAGGGTTTTATCAAGCTTTCTTT.

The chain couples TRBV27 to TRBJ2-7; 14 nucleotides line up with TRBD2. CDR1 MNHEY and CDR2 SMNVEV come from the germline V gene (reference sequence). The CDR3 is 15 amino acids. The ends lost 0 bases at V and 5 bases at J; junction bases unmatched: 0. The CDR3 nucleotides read TGTGCCAGCAGTTTATCGACTAGCGGGAGGGACGAGCAGTACTTC. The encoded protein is CASSLSTSGRDEQYF.